A single T cell receptor (beta chain) is shown here with its context. The data stem from a study of blood T cell repertoires in COVID-19. Turning to the study itself: T cells, B-cell-depleted T cells, or PBMCs supplied cDNA or gDNA.

The protocol was immunoSEQ multiplex PCR, while the TCRdb copy is restricted to in-frame clones and leaves out a portion. Of about 400,000 clones listed, approximately 89% were seen once; the top ten hold 1.5% to 2.5%. The junction had 10 bases not matched to a gene; V was cut back by 4 bases and J by 4 bases. Germline values: CDR1 SGHVS, CDR2 FQNEAQ. The CDR3 contains 15 residues. Self-reported history from a screening survey and questionnaire set each donor's cohort. The sequence came from a man in his forties or fifties in a cohort exposed to, infected with or recovered from COVID-19 (not recorded which). Sequencing was carried out using PBMCs or T cells enriched from blood (not recorded which). J is TRBJ2-7 and V is TRBV7-8; 7 bases line up with TRBD1. CDR3 bases: TGTGCCAGCAGCTCCCGACAGGGATCCCTTTACGAGCAGTACTTC. Translating gives CASSSRQGSLYEQYF.